Here is one T cell receptor beta chain with its context. Its antigen remains unidentified. These data belong to a study of graft-versus-host responses after intestinal transplantation. The data were produced by immunoSEQ multiplex PCR, yet TCRdb's version contains in-frame clones alone and is incomplete. The sample has over 100,000 clones; approximately 96% are singletons. The CDR3 is 14 residues long. The V segment lost 4 bases and the J segment 4 bases; nucleotides outside the gene matches: 6. In germline, CDR1 is SGHDT, CDR2 YYEEEE. V is TRBV5-6 and J is TRBJ1-2; TRBD1 matches at 8 bases. This TCR came from a human donor who received an intestinal transplant. This specimen consisted of unstimulated CD8+ T cells sorted from spleen or lymph node cells, obtained before intestinal transplant. This chain's CDR3 is CASSPGTGSYGYTF. DNA for the CDR3: TGTGCCAGCAGCCCGGGGACAGGCTCCTATGGCTACACCTTC.